Sequencing of this T cell receptor (beta chain) was carried out in a study of spatial heterogeneity in lung cancer (dated by TCRdb to between 2018 and 2021). For context, the study as a whole: Beta-chain transcripts were consistently detected in greater numbers than alpha-chain transcripts, which likely reflects a higher abundance of beta-chain transcripts. A strong correlation was found between TCR transcript counts in tumor regions and a T cell transcriptional module score from matched bulk RNA-seq. In the raw uncorrected reads, each unique combination of TCR and UMI appeared more than ten times on average. TCR alpha and beta repertoires were quantitatively compared across multiple tumor regions, matched nontumor lung and blood in non-small cell lung cancer. Nonsynonymous mutation counts, determined by whole-exome sequencing of tumor tissue, were related to TCR repertoire features. Both alpha and beta chains were TCR-sequenced in samples taken at surgery, namely 220 tumor regions, 64 matched nontumor lung samples and 50 to 60 PBMC samples.

Findings and caveats that apply to the study as a whole: Confirming at a functional level the hypothesis that regional TCRs recognize regional mutations was considered to require additional single-cell paired TCR alpha and beta sequencing. TCR-seq was estimated to cover only approximately 7% of tumor T cells for alpha chains and 13% for beta chains. The tumor nonsynonymous mutation count correlated with the number of expanded alpha and beta TCRs within the tumor. Counts of ubiquitous and regional expanded TCRs were found to correlate with counts of ubiquitous and regional nonsynonymous mutations, respectively.

The meaning of the sample's time point label: sample taken at primary tumor resection. The donors were some 72 patients from the lung TRACERx cohort who had early-stage, untreated non-small cell lung cancer. Whole RNA extracted from tumor and nontumor lung tissue, or from cryopreserved PBMC samples, was used for TCR sequencing without cell sorting. A patient was chosen for TCR sequencing only when enough RNA was available from at least two tumor regions. Before selection, tumor and adjacent nontumor lung specimens were reviewed by a lung pathologist. The library was generated by 5' RACE. Sequenced on a NextSeq 500. The TCR library protocol attached a unique molecular identifier to each TCR cDNA molecule to allow correction of PCR and sequencing errors. Turning to the authors' computational methods: Decombinator tools were used for TCR identification, UMI-based error correction and CDR3 extraction. TCRs above a frequency of 2 per 1,000, corresponding to the top 1% of the tumor frequency distribution, were defined as expanded. Expanded tumor TCRs were classed as regional if statistically deemed absent (corrected P<0.05) from at least one tumor region, otherwise ubiquitous. Renyi diversity was computed with the R vegan package after each repertoire had been subsampled 100 times to 5,000 TCRs. To build CDR3 similarity networks, amino acid triplet string-kernel similarity was used, and CDR3s were connected when their pairwise similarity was above 0.82. The public sequencing data were trimmed at Q25 with fastp and processed into clonotypes with MiXCR by TCRdb, which kept only in-frame beta chains. Rows are combined by CDR3 protein, so each entry shows the most common genes and DNA. The V and J calls were determined by TCRdb, not by the authors. In all, the sample holds roughly 5,300 distinct CDR3 sequences, and under 10% of those were seen once. The biggest ten clones account for roughly a third of the sample.

CDR1 and CDR2 are drawn from the germline V gene: SQVTM, ANQGSEA. V was cut back by 1 base and J by 6 bases, leaving a gap of 7 bases between them. The CDR3 starts with the cysteine, ends with the valine, and has 11 residues. The CDR3 DNA has 33 bases and is translated from base 1. This clonotype was observed many times. Its recognized antigen is unknown. No clone much larger than this one lies a single base away; base qualities are absent. The chain is made from TRBV29-1 and TRBJ2-7; the D gene remains uncertain. The receptor was isolated from a female donor with early-stage non-small cell lung cancer. Sample: lung tumor tissue, taken at surgery. The CDR3 reads as follows: CSVEVLGEQYV. The DNA is TGCAGCGTTGAAGTGTTAGGCGAGCAGTACGTC.